This T cell receptor (beta chain) was documented in a study of T-cell memory formation after mild COVID-19. The study, taken as a whole, reports: There was a balanced CD4/CD8 profile in clones contracting day 15 to 85, and later expanders leaned CD4+.

TCRdb redid the calling of the 5' RACE reads with MiXCR, one entry per CDR3 protein. The sample lists 300,000 to 350,000 distinct CDR3 sequences; over 11% were seen once. The V gene's germline CDR1 is LNHDA and CDR2 SQIVND (reference sequence). The CDR3 has 15 amino acids. Trimming shortened V by 1 base and J by 1 base, and 7 bases separated the two germline ends. In the case of this clonotype: Antigen specificity is unknown.

This receptor was identified in a man between 18 and 35 years old who had mild COVID-19 (a few samples of this study predate the infection). Cell type and time point are not known. The material sequenced was PBMCs or a T cell subset sorted from them (not recorded which). The rearrangement uses TRBV19 and TRBJ2-2; D is ambiguous. The CDR3 is CASSIANRNTGELFF. CDR3 coding DNA: TGTGCCAGTAGTATAGCGAACAGGAACACCGGGGAGCTGTTTTTT.